One sample yielded the 7 T cell receptor beta chains listed below, sequenced in a study of blood T cell repertoires in COVID-19. Measured with immunoSEQ multiplex PCR; TCRdb has only the in-frame clones, and not every one. The repertoire holds 140,000 to 150,000 clones, around nine tenths seen once, with under 9% in the top ten. Sequenced input: peripheral blood. The source is a woman aged 50 to 60 with active or convalescent COVID-19.

V is TRBV5-4 and J is TRBJ1-1, with D hard to call. V was clipped by 5 bases and J by 1 base, with 12 bases between them. Germline V gene data show CDR1 as SGHNT and CDR2 as YYREEE (reference sequence). This CDR3 contains 14 residues. CDR3 nucleotide sequence: TGTGCCAGCAGGTCCGGACGGGAGAACACTGAAGCTTTCTTT. It is translated as CASRSGRENTEAFF.

This chain uses TRBV6-4 with TRBJ2-2; 8 nucleotides line up with TRBD1. This CDR3 is 15 amino acids long. With 5 bases clipped from V and 2 bases from J, the junction kept 4 bases outside the gene matches. Per the germline V gene, CDR1 is MRHNA and CDR2 is SNTAGT. CDR3 loop: CASSRDRTNTGELFF. For the CDR3, the DNA is TGTGCCAGCAGTCGGGACAGGACAAACACCGGGGAGCTGTTTTTT.

J is TRBJ2-5 and V is TRBV14, with TRBD2 matching over 13 bases. V shed 1 base and J 5 bases; nucleotides not matched to a gene: 7. The CDR3 is 17 residues long. The germline V gene has CDR1 SGHDN and CDR2 FVKESK. CDR3: CASSQAGLAGVEETQYF. The CDR3 DNA sequence: TGTGCCAGCAGCCAAGCCGGACTAGCGGGAGTGGAGGAGACCCAGTACTTC.

V gene TRBV9 combines with J gene TRBJ2-5; 9 positions match TRBD1. The CDR3 length is 15 residues. Germline V CDR1 and CDR2: SGDLS, YYNGEE. J gave up 5 bases and V 3 bases, and 8 bases lay outside the gene matches. The CDR3 nucleotides read TGTGCCAGCAGCGAAGCCGGGACAGGGTCCGAGACCCAGTACTTC. It translates to CASSEAGTGSETQYF.

The CDR3 DNA is TGTGCCACCAGCAGAGCGCCAGGGGCCGGCTCTGGAAACACCATATATTTT. This translates into CATSRAPGAGSGNTIYF. The chain couples TRBV15 to TRBJ1-3; D might be TRBD1 (6 bases). The germline V and J ends were trimmed by 1 base and 0 bases, with 13 bases remaining between them. The CDR3 consists of 17 residues. Germline CDR1 LNHNV, CDR2 YYDKDF (reference sequence). Looking up the rest from reference TRBV15 and TRBJ1-3 gives the full variable domain: DAMVIQNPRYQVTQFGKPVTLSCSQTLNHNVMYWYQQKSSQAPKLLFHYYDKDFNNEADTPDNFQSRRPNTSFCFLDIRSPGLGDTAMYLCATSRAPGAGSGNTIYFGEGSWLTVV.

V and J are TRBV2 and TRBJ2-5, with TRBD1 matching 11 bases. The germline V gene has CDR1 SNHLY and CDR2 FYNNEI. The CDR3 covers 13 residues. J gave up 6 bases and V 7 bases, and 4 bases lay outside the gene matches. The CDR3 reads CASNGQGAKTQYF. The CDR3 DNA reads as TGTGCCAGCAATGGACAGGGGGCGAAGACCCAGTACTTC.

The genes are TRBV10-2 and TRBJ2-6, with a weak D call TRBD2 (7 bases). Germline loops: CDR1 WSHSY, CDR2 SAAADI. The V gene lost 7 bases and the J gene lost 2 bases, with 18 bases spanning the gap. The CDR3 spans 17 residues. The DNA of the CDR3 is TGCGCCAGCACCCCCGGGGGGCCTGTCGCTGGGGCCAACGTCCTGACTTTC. It specifies CASTPGGPVAGANVLTF.